This TCR beta chain was captured in a study of tumor-infiltrating lymphocytes in localized non-small cell lung cancer. Measured with immunoSEQ multiplex PCR; TCRdb has only the in-frame clones, and not every one. The sample has over 10,000 clones, about 66% seen once; the top ten hold around 7.3%. V was trimmed by 3 bases and J by 4 bases, leaving 13 bases between them. The CDR3 is 15 residues long. CDR1 and CDR2 from the germline V gene are SNHLY and FYNNEI. Within the sample, this clone is medium-sized. The chain carries TRBV2 and TRBJ2-1, with D unclear. The sequence derives from a human donor with non-small cell lung cancer. Sequencing was carried out using lung tumor tissue. CDR3 in DNA: TGTGCCAGCAGTGATTCGTCGGTCCAATACAATGAGCAGTTCTTC. It codes for CASSDSSVQYNEQFF.